These 23 T cell receptor beta chains were all obtained from the same sample, sequenced in a study of T cell changes during pregnancy in multiple sclerosis. The data were produced by immunoSEQ multiplex PCR, yet TCRdb's version contains in-frame clones alone and is incomplete. The top ten clones hold 1.3% to 1.5% of a sample with tens of thousands of clones, 90% of them seen once. Sample: peripheral blood, taken in the first trimester of pregnancy. Receptors were obtained from a female donor in good health, enrolled as a control in a pregnancy study.

This clone came up a few times. V gene TRBV5-6 combines with J gene TRBJ1-1; no definite D call. The CDR3 spans 12 residues. V lost 1 base, J lost 3 bases, and 4 bases lay in between. Germline-derived CDR1 and CDR2 are SGHDT and YYEEEE. CDR3 nucleotide sequence: TGTGCCAGCAGCTTGCAATACACTGAAGCTTTCTTT. This translates into CASSLQYTEAFF.

This chain joins TRBV27 and TRBJ2-5; D is uncertain. Germline-derived CDR1 and CDR2 are MNHEY and SMNVEV (reference sequence). Trimming removed 8 bases from V and 4 bases from J, with 8 bases in between. The CDR3 has 11 amino acids. DNA for the CDR3: TGTGCCAGCCAGACTGGAGAGACCCAGTACTTC. This gives the protein CASQTGETQYF.

The DNA of the CDR3 is TGTGCCAGCAGCTTAGATCATGGCGGGAGTTCGGTGACCGGGGAGCTGTTTTTT. This translates into CASSLDHGGSSVTGELFF. This chain uses TRBV11-3 with TRBJ2-2; TRBD2 matches 7 bases. V lost 0 bases to trimming and J lost 5 bases; unmatched junction nucleotides: 12. The CDR3 spans 18 residues. Germline CDR1 is SGHNT and CDR2 is YENEEA.

The genes are TRBV29-1 and TRBJ2-2; D is possibly TRBD2 (6 bases). Germline V CDR1 and CDR2: SQVTM, ANQGSEA. V was trimmed by 4 bases and J by 7 bases, leaving 13 bases between them. The CDR3 extends over 13 amino acids. The CDR3 spells CSVVRTNGGELFF. DNA of the CDR3: TGCAGCGTTGTCCGGACTAACGGCGGGGAGCTGTTTTTT.

The chain has TRBV28 and TRBJ1-3; TRBD1 might be the D (5 bases). Trimming took 8 bases from V and 3 from J, leaving 5 bases between them. CDR3 length: 11 amino acids. Germline V gene lookup returns CDR1 MDHEN and CDR2 SYDVKM. The CDR3 DNA sequence: TGTGCCAGCCAGGGTGGAAACACCATATATTTT. It is translated as CASQGGNTIYF.

CDR3 DNA sequence: TGTGCCAGCAGCTTAGTGTCTACCCCGGGGGGTGAGCAGTTCTTC. Translated, it gives CASSLVSTPGGEQFF. This chain connects TRBV7-6 to TRBJ2-1; 7 nucleotides align to TRBD2. The V gene end was trimmed by 1 base and the J gene end by 9 bases; junction bases not matched to a gene: 9. Germline CDR1 reads SGHVS; CDR2 reads FNYEAQ. This CDR3 comprises 15 residues.

The V gene is TRBV6-6, the J gene TRBJ2-3; TRBD1 agrees at 8 bases. The germline V gene has CDR1 MNHNY and CDR2 SVGAGI (reference sequence). The length of the CDR3 is 15 residues. Unmatched junction bases numbered 8, after V lost 6 bases and J lost 3 bases. CDR3 loop: CASRQDREATDTQYF. CDR3 in DNA: TGTGCCAGCAGACAGGACAGGGAGGCGACAGATACGCAGTATTTT.

As DNA, the CDR3 is TGTGCCAGCAGCTTACTCGGACAGGGGGCTTGGTACGAGCAGTACTTC. It codes for CASSLLGQGAWYEQYF. V and J are TRBV7-2 and TRBJ2-7; 11 bases map to TRBD1. V lost 2 bases and J lost 4; bases outside the gene matches: 7. The length of the CDR3 is 16 residues. Germline V gene sequence: CDR1 SGHTA, CDR2 FQGNSA.

In the case of this clone: The sample carries other DNA sequences with the same CDR3. The chain couples TRBV18 to TRBJ2-7; 9 nucleotides line up with TRBD1. This CDR3 is built from 14 residues. The V gene end was trimmed by 3 bases and the J gene end by 1 base; junction bases not matched to a gene: 1. CDR1 KGHSH and CDR2 LQKENI come from the germline V gene. This chain's CDR3 is CASSPGQGSYEQYF. For the CDR3, the DNA is TGTGCCAGCTCACCCGGACAGGGGTCCTACGAGCAGTACTTC.

This rearrangement joins TRBV2 to TRBJ1-4, with 7 bases aligning to TRBD1. V was pared by 5 bases and J by 5 bases, with 8 bases of the junction left unmatched. Germline V CDR1 and CDR2: SNHLY, FYNNEI. The CDR3 runs to 15 residues. CDR3 amino acids: CASSFQGQLNEKLFF. The CDR3 nucleotides are TGTGCCAGCAGTTTTCAGGGACAGCTAAATGAAAAACTGTTTTTT.

This chain connects TRBV5-1 to TRBJ2-5; 8 positions agree with TRBD1. TRBJ2-7 matches the DNA end more closely, so the J call is doubtful. The CDR3 has 16 residues. The germline V gene encodes CDR1 SGHRS and CDR2 YFSETQ. CDR3 coding DNA: TGCGCCAGCAGCTTGGCGGGACAGGACGGAACCTACGAGCAGTACTTC. Its translation is CASSLAGQDGTYEQYF.

This clone was found a few times. Written as DNA, the CDR3 is TGTGCCAGCAGGGTACCTAGTTACGAGCAGTACTTC. Translation gives CASRVPSYEQYF. This chain connects TRBV2 to TRBJ2-7; D is unclear. This CDR3 spans 12 amino acids. Trimming removed 6 bases at V and 4 bases at J, with 10 bases between. Germline CDR1 SNHLY, CDR2 FYNNEI.

The genes are TRBV2 and TRBJ1-2; D call uncertain. The CDR3 is made up of 13 amino acids. The V gene's germline CDR1 is SNHLY and CDR2 FYNNEI. Trimming took off 8 bases at V and 4 bases at J, with 14 bases between the two ends. The CDR3 bases are TGTGCCAGCTCTTGGAGACGAGGCTATGGCTACACCTTC. This gives the protein CASSWRRGYGYTF.

This clone appeared a few times. V gene TRBV6-5 combines with J gene TRBJ2-7, with D possibly TRBD1 on 6 matching bases. CDR3 length equals 15 residues. The V and J ends lost 6 bases and 1 base respectively, with 16 bases between them. CDR1 is MNHEY, CDR2 SVGAGI, per germline. Written as DNA, the CDR3 is TGTGCCAGCAGAAGAAACAGGGTTCCTTCCTACGAGCAGTACTTC. This gives the protein CASRRNRVPSYEQYF.

This sequence joins TRBV7-2 and TRBJ2-5, with 12 bases aligning to TRBD1. CDR1 and CDR2 (germline): SGHTA, FQGNSA. The CDR3 runs 15 residues. The V gene end was trimmed by 1 base and the J gene end by 4 bases; junction bases not matched to a gene: 1. CDR3 bases: TGTGCCAGCAGCTTAGGGGACAGGGGGCGAGAGACCCAGTACTTC. Amino acids: CASSLGDRGRETQYF.

This chain uses TRBV19 with TRBJ1-3; D not certain. The CDR3 runs 16 residues. Per the germline V gene, CDR1 is LNHDA and CDR2 is SQIVND (reference sequence). Trimming took off 2 bases at V and 0 bases at J, with 11 bases between the two ends. This CDR3 reads CASSIKQPSSGNTIYF. CDR3 nucleotides: TGTGCCAGTAGTATAAAACAGCCCTCCTCTGGAAACACCATATATTTT.

The chain uses TRBV6-5 and TRBJ1-2, with TRBD1 identical over 9 bases. This CDR3 region has 16 residues. With 2 bases clipped from V and 4 bases from J, the junction kept 8 bases outside the gene matches. Germline lookup yields CDR1 MNHEY and CDR2 SVGAGI. The CDR3 region has the DNA TGTGCCAGCAGTTACATTAGAACAGGGGGCCTCTATGGCTACACCTTC. Residues: CASSYIRTGGLYGYTF.

The chain is built from TRBV9 and TRBJ2-1; 10 bases are a match to TRBD2. The germline CDR1 and CDR2 sequences are SGDLS and YYNGEE. The V gene end was trimmed by 7 bases and the J gene end by 3 bases; junction bases not matched to a gene: 10. The CDR3 contains 16 residues. The CDR3 region is CASAPLGLAVYNEQFF. CDR3 coding DNA: TGTGCCAGCGCCCCTCTCGGACTAGCGGTCTACAATGAGCAGTTCTTC.

The V and J genes are TRBV9 and TRBJ2-1, with TRBD2 identical over 10 bases. J lost 5 bases, V lost 4 bases, and 6 bases had no gene match. Germline CDR1 and CDR2: SGDLS and YYNGEE. This CDR3 has 15 residues. This CDR3 reads CASSPLAGANNEQFF. The CDR3 DNA reads TGTGCCAGCAGCCCTCTAGCGGGAGCCAACAATGAGCAGTTCTTC.

The rearrangement links TRBV19 to TRBJ2-1; 10 nucleotides align to TRBD2. Germline V CDR1 and CDR2: LNHDA, SQIVND (reference sequence). With 1 base clipped from V and 5 bases from J, the junction kept 17 bases outside the gene matches. This CDR3 is built from 20 residues. CDR3 in amino acids: CASSIGPTSGAPLGDNEQFF. The CDR3 DNA follows: TGTGCCAGTAGTATAGGGCCCACTAGCGGGGCGCCACTGGGCGACAATGAGCAGTTCTTC. Full variable domain (missing parts from reference TRBV19 and TRBJ2-1): DGGITQSPKYLFRKEGQNVTLSCEQNLNHDAMYWYRQDPGQGLRLIYYSQIVNDFQKGDIAEGYSVSREKKESFPLTVTSAQKNPTAFYLCASSIGPTSGAPLGDNEQFFGPGTRLTVL.

CDR3 sequence: CAISDGLAAPYEQYF. The CDR3 nucleotides read TGTGCCATCAGCGATGGACTAGCGGCGCCCTACGAGCAGTACTTC. The chain couples TRBV10-3 to TRBJ2-7; TRBD2 agrees at 10 bases. In germline, CDR1 is ENHRY, CDR2 SYGVKD. V was clipped by 6 bases and J by 2 bases; unmatched bases: 7. The CDR3 is 15 residues long.

V gene TRBV25-1 combines with J gene TRBJ1-1, with a tentative D call TRBD1 (6 bases). Trimming took off 5 bases at V and 1 base at J, with 20 bases between the two ends. The CDR3 runs 17 residues. Germline V CDR1 and CDR2: MGHDK, SYGVNS. CDR3 amino acids: CASSFRSTSRGNTEAFF. The CDR3 DNA is TGTGCCAGCAGTTTCAGGTCAACCTCCAGGGGGAACACTGAAGCTTTCTTT.

This rearrangement joins TRBV7-9 to TRBJ2-7; D perhaps matches TRBD1 (5 bases). The germline CDR1 and CDR2 sequences are SEHNR and FQNEAQ (reference sequence). This CDR3 spans 15 amino acids. The V end was cut by 5 bases, the J end by 1 base, with 15 bases between. CDR3 nucleotide sequence: TGTGCCAGCAGCCTAACTCCAGGGTTATCCTACGAGCAGTACTTC. The encoded protein is CASSLTPGLSYEQYF.